A single TCR beta chain is shown here with its context. This sample stems from a study of shared clonotypes between healthy human individuals. The wider study: Each donor contributed plates that comprised three CD4 naive, three CD4 memory, two CD8 naive and one CD8 memory.

V trimming: 5 bases; J trimming: 5 bases; junction bases outside the gene matches: 13. The germline gives CDR1 SQVTM, CDR2 ANQGSEA. The CDR3 has 15 amino acids. Profiling relied on immunoSEQ multiplex PCR, and the TCRdb table lists in-frame clones only, not all of them. The sample contains 550,000 to 700,000 clones, 60% to 75% of which appear only once. Naive CD45RA+ and memory CD45RA-negative subsets were split from CD4+ cells. The TCR originated in a young woman in good health. The sequenced material came from memory CD4+ T cells sorted from blood. Sample subset: CD45RA-negative fraction. The chain combines TRBV29-1 with TRBJ2-5; 8 nucleotides line up with TRBD2. The CDR3 region is CSVKSSGRSKETQYF. In DNA, the CDR3 is TGCAGCGTTAAGTCCAGCGGGAGATCTAAGGAGACCCAGTACTTC.